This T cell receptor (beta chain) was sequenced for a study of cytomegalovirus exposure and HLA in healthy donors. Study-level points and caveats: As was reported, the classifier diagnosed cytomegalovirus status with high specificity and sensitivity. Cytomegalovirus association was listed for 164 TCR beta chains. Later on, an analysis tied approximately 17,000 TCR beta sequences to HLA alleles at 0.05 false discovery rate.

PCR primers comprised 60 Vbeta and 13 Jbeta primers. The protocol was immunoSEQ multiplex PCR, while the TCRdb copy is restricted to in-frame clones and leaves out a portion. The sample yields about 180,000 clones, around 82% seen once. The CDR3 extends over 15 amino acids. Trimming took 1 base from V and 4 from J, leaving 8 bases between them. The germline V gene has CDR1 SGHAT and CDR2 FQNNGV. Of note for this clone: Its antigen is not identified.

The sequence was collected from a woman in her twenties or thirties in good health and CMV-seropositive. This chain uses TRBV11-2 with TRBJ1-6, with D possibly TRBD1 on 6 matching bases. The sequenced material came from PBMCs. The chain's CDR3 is CASSLGTAYNSPLHF. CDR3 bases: TGTGCCAGCAGCTTAGGGACAGCATATAATTCACCCCTCCACTTT.